Shown below are 27 T cell receptor beta chains from a single sample sequenced in a study of metastatic and nonmetastatic thyroid tumors. Until they underwent thyroid surgery, no patient had received any treatment. With MiXCR, TCRdb reprocessed the PCR reads. The sample yields around 28,000 clones, 10% to 15% seen once. The sequenced material came from blood. Receptors were obtained from a female donor with papillary thyroid cancer or a benign thyroid nodule (not recorded which). Some clones in this sample may be carry-over from other donors' samples.

Ten or more counts support this clone. The gene calls are TRBV28 and TRBJ1-2; D gene uncertain. Germline lookup yields CDR1 MDHEN and CDR2 SYDVKM. The V gene lost 6 bases and the J gene lost 8 bases, with 19 bases spanning the gap. The CDR3 runs 14 residues. CDR3 region: CASSLGTQRSGYTF. In nucleotides, the CDR3 is TGTGCCAGCAGCTTGGGCACTCAACGTTCAGGCTACACCTTC.

This clone was observed at least ten times. DNA for the CDR3: TGTGCCAGCAGCGCTCCGGGACTAGCGGGAGGATTCGGGGGCACCGGGGAGCTGTTTTTT. Translating gives CASSAPGLAGGFGGTGELFF. The rearrangement uses TRBV7-9 and TRBJ2-2; the match to TRBD2 covers 15 bases. The ends lost 5 bases at V and 4 bases at J; junction bases unmatched: 14. The CDR3 totals 20 residues. Germline V gives CDR1 SEHNR, CDR2 FQNEAQ (reference sequence). Combining the CDR3 with reference TRBV7-9 and TRBJ2-2 gives the whole variable domain DTGVSQNPRHKITKRGQNVTFRCDPISEHNRLYWYRQTLGQGPEFLTYFQNEAQLEKSRLLSDRFSAERPKGSFSTLEIQRTEQGDSAMYLCASSAPGLAGGFGGTGELFFGEGSRLTVL.

This clone was observed at least ten times. The J gene is TRBJ1-1, the V gene TRBV5-4; TRBD1 is a possible D gene (6 bases). Trimming pared 4 bases from V and 1 base from J, leaving 11 bases between. Germline values: CDR1 SGHNT, CDR2 YYREEE (reference sequence). This CDR3 has 14 residues. The CDR3 nucleotides are TGTGCCAGCAGCGGAGCGACAGGGAACACTGAAGCTTTCTTT. Its translation is CASSGATGNTEAFF.

This clone was counted ten times or more. The chain is built from TRBV5-1 and TRBJ2-2, with unresolved D. The V end was cut by 0 bases, the J end by 4 bases, with 7 bases between. This CDR3 is built from 14 residues. Germline V gene sequence: CDR1 SGHRS, CDR2 YFSETQ. CDR3 nucleotides: TGCGCCAGCAGCTTGGGTTCTACCACCGGGGAGCTGTTTTTT. Its translation: CASSLGSTTGELFF.

This clone came up a few times. The junction differs from germline at one of its ends, possibly a read error. This chain joins TRBV6-1 and TRBJ2-2; a possible D gene is TRBD2 (5 bases). The CDR3 covers 14 residues. Germline values: CDR1 MNHNS, CDR2 SASEGT. This chain's CDR3 is CASSTNVGPGELFF. The DNA of the CDR3 is TGTGCCAGCAGTACAAATGTAGGTCCCGGGGAACTGTTTTTT.

This clone was seen repeatedly, ten times or more. Other DNA sequences of this sample code for an identical CDR3. The chain links TRBV7-2 to TRBJ1-1; possibly TRBD1 for D (6 bases). The germline gives CDR1 SGHTA, CDR2 FQGNSA. Trimming left V 1 base short and J 11 bases short, with 8 bases between. The CDR3 extends over 11 amino acids. The CDR3 loop is CASSLGGLAFF. Written as DNA, the CDR3 is TGTGCCAGCAGCTTAGGGGGGCTCGCTTTCTTT.

Notes on this clone: A much larger clone differs from this one at a single base, so this may be a read error. The chain has TRBV2 and TRBJ1-5; a possible D gene is TRBD1 (5 bases). The CDR3 sequence is 15 residues long. Per the germline V gene, CDR1 is SNHLY and CDR2 is FYNNEI. V lost 5 bases to trimming and J lost 7 bases, with 18 bases between them. The CDR3 DNA is TGTGCCAGCAGTACCCATTTGTGGGGCCGGCAGCCCCAGCATTTT. It codes for CASSTHLWGRQPQHF. The full variable domain, completed using reference TRBV2 and TRBJ1-5, is EPEVTQTPSHQVTQMGQEVILRCVPISNHLYFYWYRQILGQKVEFLVSFYNNEISEKSEIFDDQFSVERPDGSNFTLKIRSTKLEDSAMYFCASSTHLWGRQPQHFGDGTRLSIL.

V is TRBV5-6 and J is TRBJ2-7, with a possible D match to TRBD1 (6 bases). V was trimmed by 3 bases and J by 3 bases, leaving 7 bases between them. Germline CDR1 and CDR2: SGHDT and YYEEEE. The CDR3 length is 12 residues. CDR3 nucleotides: TGTGCCAGCAGCTCGGACAGCTACGAGCAGTACTTC. Protein: CASSSDSYEQYF.

This clone has only a few counts. Its ends do not fully match the called genes, so a read error is possible. The chain couples TRBV6-1 to TRBJ2-1; 16 bases map to TRBD2. The CDR3 covers 18 residues. The V gene's germline CDR1 is MNHNS and CDR2 SASEGT. The CDR3 region is CASSVRDSLGLAGGEQFF. The CDR3, as DNA: TGTGCCAGTAGTGTCAGGGACAGCCTGGGACTAGCGGGAGGGGAGCAGTTCTTC.

There are many counts of this clone. This chain joins TRBV30 and TRBJ1-5, with a tentative D call TRBD1 (5 bases). V was pared by 0 bases and J by 7 bases, with 16 bases between. CDR3 length: 15 residues. CDR1 is GTSNPN and CDR2 is SVGIG in the germline V gene (reference sequence). CDR3 DNA sequence: TGTGCCTGGAGTGTAGATGGGGCTTCATCACAGCCCCAGCATTTT. It translates to CAWSVDGASSQPQHF.

At least ten counts were recorded for this clone. The chain links TRBV19 to TRBJ1-1; no firm D call. The CDR3 contains 12 residues. V shed 2 bases and J shed 9 bases, with 10 bases lying between them. The germline gives CDR1 LNHDA, CDR2 SQIVND (reference sequence). In DNA form, the CDR3 reads TGTGCCAGTAGTATAATTGGCCAGAAAGCTTTCTTT. Translation gives CASSIIGQKAFF.

This sequence joins TRBV9 and TRBJ2-1; weak D call: TRBD2 (5 bases). V dropped 4 bases and J dropped 10 bases, with 24 bases sitting between them. Germline V gene data show CDR1 as SGDLS and CDR2 as YYNGEE. This CDR3 region has 16 residues. The DNA of the CDR3 is TGTGCCAGCAGCCCCGCAAGCGGTAAGGGCTTGGGGGAGCAGTTCTTC. Translating it yields CASSPASGKGLGEQFF.

This clone was seen at least ten times. The chain is built from TRBV28 and TRBJ2-3, with a weak D call TRBD1 (5 bases). The ends were cut back, 5 bases at V and 6 bases at J, with 15 bases in the middle. The CDR3 extends over 14 amino acids. Germline values: CDR1 MDHEN, CDR2 SYDVKM. The CDR3 DNA reads as TGTGCCAGCAGTGCAACTCAGGGTCAGGATACGCAGTATTTT. This sequence encodes CASSATQGQDTQYF.

A word on this clone: The conserved closing phenylalanine or tryptophan is absent in this CDR3, likely reflecting a read error. The limits of the CDR3 on the DNA are not certain, so only TCRdb's listed CDR3 is given. The chain links TRBV28 to TRBJ1-6; the table assigns TRBD1, which was not confirmed against the DNA. CDR1 and CDR2 from the germline V gene are MDHEN and SYDVKM. The CDR3 region is 15 residues in length, termini included. The CDR3 sequence: CASRPGTGLHSPIHL.

This clone was seen many times. The gene calls are TRBV6-1 and TRBJ2-1; 13 nucleotides agree with TRBD2. The CDR3 covers 16 residues. The J segment lost 2 bases and the V segment lost 6 bases, leaving 4 bases of the junction unmatched. Germline values: CDR1 MNHNS, CDR2 SASEGT. This CDR3 reads CASRELAGGPYNEQFF. In DNA form, the CDR3 reads TGTGCCAGCAGAGAACTAGCGGGAGGGCCCTACAATGAGCAGTTCTTC.

The sample holds many counts of this clone. The chain employs TRBV20-1 and TRBJ2-5; 7 nucleotides agree with TRBD1. V shed 1 base, J shed 5 bases, and the junction held 7 bases outside the gene matches. The CDR3 length is 14 residues. Germline CDR1 DFQATT, CDR2 SNEGSKA (reference sequence). The CDR3 DNA sequence: TGCAGTGCTAGAGGAGGACAGGTGTGGGAGACCCAGTACTTC. It yields the protein CSARGGQVWETQYF.

The chain is built from TRBV18 and TRBJ1-2; 9 bases align to TRBD1. Per the germline V gene, CDR1 is KGHSH and CDR2 is LQKENI. The CDR3 loop spans 13 amino acids. J gave up 6 bases and V 4 bases, and 3 bases lay outside the gene matches. In DNA, the CDR3 is TGTGCCAGCTCACGCCGGGACAGGGATGGCTACACCTTC. This encodes CASSRRDRDGYTF.

This clone was detected many times. The V gene is TRBV19, the J gene TRBJ2-7, with 10 bases lining up with TRBD2. Looked up from germline, CDR1 is LNHDA and CDR2 is SQIVND (reference sequence). The CDR3 has 16 amino acids. V shed 2 bases, J shed 5 bases, and the junction held 9 bases outside the gene matches. CDR3 DNA sequence: TGTGCCAGTAGTATATCTGTTAGCGGGAGGAGGAACGAGCAGTACTTC. This gives the protein CASSISVSGRRNEQYF.

About this clone itself: Sequence at one end of the junction differs from germline and may be a read error. The same CDR3 can be traced to other DNA sequences in this sample. The J gene is TRBJ1-2, the V gene TRBV6-2 or TRBV6-3, with 7 bases that match TRBD1. The length of the CDR3 is 12 residues. From germline, CDR1 is MNHEY and CDR2 SVGEGT. CDR3 DNA sequence: TGTGCCAGCAGTAGGGACAGCTATGGGTACACCTTC. It translates to CASSRDSYGYTF.

This clone was detected ten times or more. The J gene is TRBJ2-1, the V gene TRBV12-3 or TRBV12-4; 13 bases align to TRBD2. V shed 2 bases, J shed 7 bases, and the junction held 14 bases outside the gene matches. This CDR3 has 19 amino acids. The CDR3 sequence is CASSLKPLAGGDKRNEQFF. The CDR3, as DNA: TGTGCCAGCAGTTTAAAGCCACTAGCGGGAGGGGATAAACGTAATGAGCAGTTCTTC.

As regards this clone: One junction end disagrees with the germline gene, perhaps due to a read error. The chain uses TRBV19 and TRBJ2-7; D possibly corresponds to TRBD1 (5 bases). Germline V gene sequence: CDR1 LNHDA, CDR2 SQIVND (reference sequence). CDR3 length equals 16 residues. CDR3 protein: CASSECLGATSHEQYF. CDR3 in DNA: TGTGCCAGTAGTGAGTGTTTAGGGGCGACCTCCCACGAGCAGTACTTC.

In this sample, this clone turned up many times. The chain has TRBV11-3 and TRBJ2-3; 10 bases line up with TRBD2. This CDR3 is built from 15 residues. V lost 5 bases and J lost 7; bases outside the gene matches: 9. Per germline, CDR1 SGHNT and CDR2 YENEEA. The CDR3, as DNA: TGTGCCAGCAGCCTTGGACTAGCGGCACGAAATACGCAGTATTTT. Translation: CASSLGLAARNTQYF. Based on the CDR3 plus reference TRBV11-3 and TRBJ2-3, the full variable domain is EAGVVQSPRYKIIEKKQPVAFWCNPISGHNTLYWYLQNLGQGPELLIRYENEEAVDDSQLPKDRFSAERLKGVDSTLKIQPAELGDSAVYLCASSLGLAARNTQYFGPGTRLTVL.

This clone has a count of ten or more. V and J are TRBV19 and TRBJ2-1; no clear D. Trimming took off 2 bases at V and 5 bases at J, with 4 bases between the two ends. The CDR3 consists of 12 residues. Germline V gene sequence: CDR1 LNHDA, CDR2 SQIVND (reference sequence). The CDR3 DNA follows: TGTGCCAGTAGTATATTAAACAATGAGCAGTTCTTC. Its translation is CASSILNNEQFF.

This clone is deemed medium-sized (0.01 to 0.1%). The chain employs TRBV11-2 and TRBJ1-6, with D unresolved. The CDR3 runs to 15 residues. Trimming cost V 1 base and J 4 bases, with 8 bases left between them. Per germline, CDR1 SGHAT and CDR2 FQNNGV. The CDR3: CASSLVRGYNSPLHF. CDR3 coding DNA: TGTGCCAGCAGCTTAGTGCGGGGTTATAATTCACCCCTCCACTTT. Based on the CDR3 plus reference TRBV11-2 and TRBJ1-6, the full variable domain is EAGVAQSPRYKIIEKRQSVAFWCNPISGHATLYWYQQILGQGPKLLIQFQNNGVVDDSQLPKDRFSAERLKGVDSTLKIQPAKLEDSAVYLCASSLVRGYNSPLHFGNGTRLTVT.

This clone showed up many times. The rearrangement links TRBV12-3 or TRBV12-4 to TRBJ1-2, with D possibly TRBD1 on 6 matching bases. The V gene lost 3 bases and the J gene lost 7 bases, with 15 bases spanning the gap. The CDR3 has 14 amino acids. The CDR3 loop reads CASSLGGGAGGYTF. The CDR3 nucleotides read TGTGCCAGCAGTTTGGGGGGGGGCGCGGGTGGCTACACCTTC.

Many counts were recorded for this clone. This chain joins TRBV6-6 and TRBJ2-7; possible D gene TRBD1, 5 bases. V dropped 2 bases and J dropped 2 bases, with 13 bases sitting between them. Germline V lookup: CDR1 MNHNY, CDR2 SVGAGI (reference sequence). This CDR3 is built from 15 residues. The CDR3 coding sequence is TGTGCCAGCAGTTACAAGGGGCCTAGGACCTACGAGCAGTACTTC. This sequence encodes CASSYKGPRTYEQYF.

The table lists this clone with many counts. A much larger clone differs by one base, so this may be a read error. The chain employs TRBV30 and TRBJ1-2, with unresolved D. The CDR3 covers 15 residues. Germline CDR1 is GTSNPN and CDR2 is SVGIG (reference sequence). CDR3 region: CVWSVLDAANYGYTF. The CDR3, as DNA: TGTGTCTGGAGTGTACTGGACGCGGCTAACTATGGCTACACCTTC.